This T cell receptor (beta chain) was observed in a study of cytomegalovirus exposure and HLA in healthy donors. Study-wide context: The early release's HLA-typed donors yielded roughly 85 million unique TCRs.

CDR1 MRHNA and CDR2 SNTAGT come from the germline V gene. This CDR3 has 16 amino acids. The junction had 1 base not matched to a gene; V was cut back by 0 bases and J by 2 bases. With respect to this clone: Its antigen is undetermined.

Study outcomes and limitations: TCR beta V- and J-gene trimming, according to a later analysis, was linked to a missense DCLRE1C variant. Later analysis showed most CMV-associated TCR beta chains appearing HLA-restricted.

This PCR relied on a set of 60 Vbeta primers and 13 Jbeta primers. Profiled with immunoSEQ multiplex PCR; TCRdb holds only in-frame clones, not every one. The sample has roughly 93,000 clones, around 77% seen once. The rearrangement links TRBV6-4 to TRBJ2-6; TRBD2 aligns across 7 bases. This clonotype was sampled from a man aged 25 to 40 in good health and CMV-seronegative. The source material was PBMCs. The chain's CDR3 is CASSDSGGAGANVLTF. DNA for the CDR3: TGTGCCAGCAGTGACTCGGGGGGGGCTGGGGCCAACGTCCTGACTTTC.